The rows below give T cell receptor beta chains drawn from one sample of a study of OX40 agonist ivuxolimab in advanced cancers. Profiled with immunoSEQ multiplex PCR; TCRdb holds only in-frame clones, not every one. This sample has tens of thousands of clones, with approximately 94% found just once. This specimen was CD4+ or CD8+ T cells sorted from blood, taken in a trial of the OX40 agonist ivuxolimab. These receptors were obtained from an adult with an advanced solid tumor such as melanoma, head and neck, liver or kidney cancer. CDR3s leave out the opening cysteine and the closing phenylalanine or tryptophan. Clone sizes are given selectively: once, few, many, or a class where the clone is expanded.

. TRBJ1-1 TRBV7-9 ASSFWGKVNTEAF
. TRBJ1-6 TRBV25-1 ASSEVTGGSPLH
. TRBJ1-2 TRBV4-1 ASSPVPGVDGYT
once TRBJ1-5 TRBV28 ASRPDTNSNQPQH
. TRBJ2-7 TRBV4-3 ASSQDLEGYFYEQY
. TRBJ2-7 TRBV2 ASRGDEQY
. TRBJ2-7 TRBV19 ASSMGLAEYYEQY
. TRBJ1-4 TRBV15 ATSRGTGMDEKLF
. TRBJ2-1 TRBV9 ASSAQGALSYNEQF
. TRBJ1-1 TRBV19 ASTSGRGGTEAF
. TRBJ2-7 TRBV10-3 AISEGGLGDYEQY
. TRBJ2-3 TRBV21-1 ASTFRDRRSTDTQY
. TRBJ1-4 TRBV5-6 ASSLMWAGRGNEKLF
. TRBJ2-2 TRBV2 ASSFYRDNVPNTGELF
. TRBJ1-5 TRBV4-1 ASSLLDRGNQPQH
. TRBJ2-7 TRBV5-1 ASSGEGSEQY
. TRBJ2-7 TRBV5-1 ASSLYTSYEQY
few TRBJ1-2 TRBV7-2 ASSLDTHGYT
once TRBJ1-3 TRBV6-5 ASSYEGLSGNTIY
. TRBJ1-1 TRBV5-6 ASSWWGLNFEAF
. TRBJ2-1 TRBV7-9 ASSSGTGREQF
. TRBJ1-1 TRBV7-2 ASSLSLAGTEAF
. TRBJ2-3 TRBV9 ASSGPGGLSTDTQY
. TRBJ1-1 TRBV15 ATSNSVTEAF
. TRBJ2-2 TRBV2 ASSEEPNTGELF
. TRBJ2-1 TRBV4-2 ASSQEYRTSGRNEQF
. TRBJ1-1 TRBV4-1 ASSPQPNTEAF
. TRBJ1-3 TRBV12-5 ASGSGASGNTIY
. TRBJ2-2 TRBV7-6 ASSPKGLAGDGSGELF
. TRBJ1-2 TRBV18 ASSPSPGQGNGYT
. TRBJ1-5 TRBV30 AWSPTRINQPQH
. TRBJ2-7 TRBV27 ASSRGLAGYEQY
once TRBJ2-7 TRBV7-9 ASSPPGGGDSYEQY
. TRBJ1-6 TRBV4-1 ASSQAGTHGSYNSPLH
. TRBJ2-1 TRBV4-1 ASSQQASGIPNEQF
. TRBJ1-2 TRBV7-2 ASSLDPTGTYGYT
. TRBJ2-2 TRBV5-6 ASSFGRGLTGELF
. TRBJ2-7 TRBV6-1 ASSEDRGVGEQY
. TRBJ2-1 TRBV28 ASSPGQGSYNEQF
. TRBJ2-7 TRBV27 ASSLGRGTEQY
. TRBJ1-5 TRBV18 ASSPRGEGQPQH
. TRBJ2-3 TRBV27 ASSALGGSEADTQY
. TRBJ2-7 TRBV27 ASSLPPYEQY
. TRBJ1-1 TRBV7-6 ASSLRRAGGPVANTEAF
. TRBJ2-6 TRBV18 ASSPRLLAVSSGANVLT
. TRBJ2-7 TRBV29-1 SVEAIGQPYEQY
. TRBJ2-5 TRBV28 ASSHPAGRGPRLQETQY
. TRBJ2-3 TRBV15 ATSRPSVYSTDTQY
once TRBJ2-3 TRBV29-1 SVGLAGGYTDTQY